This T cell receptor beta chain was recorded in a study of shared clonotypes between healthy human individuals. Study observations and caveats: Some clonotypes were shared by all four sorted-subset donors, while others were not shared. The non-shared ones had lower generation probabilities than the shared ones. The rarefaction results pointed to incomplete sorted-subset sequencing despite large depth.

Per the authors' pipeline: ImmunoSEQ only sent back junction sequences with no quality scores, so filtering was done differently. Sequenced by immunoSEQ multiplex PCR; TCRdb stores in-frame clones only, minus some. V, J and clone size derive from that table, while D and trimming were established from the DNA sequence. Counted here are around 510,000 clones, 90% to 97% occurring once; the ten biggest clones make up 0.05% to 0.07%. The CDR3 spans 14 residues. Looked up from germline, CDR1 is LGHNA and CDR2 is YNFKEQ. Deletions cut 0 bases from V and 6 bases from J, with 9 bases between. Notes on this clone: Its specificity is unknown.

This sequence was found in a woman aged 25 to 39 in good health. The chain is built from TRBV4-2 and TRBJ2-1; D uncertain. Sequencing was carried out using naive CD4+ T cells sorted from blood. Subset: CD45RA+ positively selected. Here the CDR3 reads CASSQDDALNEQFF. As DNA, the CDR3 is TGTGCCAGCAGCCAAGATGATGCCCTCAATGAGCAGTTCTTC.